The 30 T cell receptor beta chains below all came from one sample that was sequenced in a study of cytomegalovirus exposure and HLA in healthy donors (dated by TCRdb to the late 2010s). The method was the immunoSEQ multiplex PCR assay. For the multiplex PCR, a mixture combining 60 forward primers for TCR Vbeta segments and 13 reverse primers for TCR Jbeta segments was used. Imported from immuneACCESS, the table was reduced by TCRdb to in-frame sequences with V and J called. These copies leave out some clones; in studies compared against another copy, an unresolved V gene accounts for under half, and the cause of the remainder is not known. The sample table contains tens of thousands of clones; only one count was recorded for under 70% of them. 5% to 6% of the sample lies in the top ten. The sequenced material came from PBMCs. These receptors all come from a man aged 30 to 45 in good health and CMV-seropositive.

The chain combines TRBV14 with TRBJ1-1, with D possibly TRBD1 on 6 matching bases. Trimming left V 8 bases short and J 1 base short, with 17 bases between. Per germline, CDR1 SGHDN and CDR2 FVKESK. This CDR3 has 15 residues. The DNA for the CDR3 is TGTGCCAGCTTAGGGACAAGGGCCCAGAACACTGAAGCTTTCTTT. This sequence encodes CASLGTRAQNTEAFF. Full variable domain (missing parts from reference TRBV14 and TRBJ1-1): EAGVTQFPSHSVIEKGQTVTLRCDPISGHDNLYWYRRVMGKEIKFLLHFVKESKQDESGMPNNRFLAERTGGTYSTLKVQPAELEDSGVYFCASLGTRAQNTEAFFGQGTRLTVV.

The chain has TRBV30 and TRBJ1-1; D is ambiguous. The V gene lost 0 bases and the J gene lost 7 bases, with 6 bases spanning the gap. CDR1 GTSNPN and CDR2 SVGIG come from the germline V gene (reference sequence). The CDR3 totals 11 residues. CDR3 in DNA: TGTGCCTGGAGTGTACCAGGTGAAGCTTTCTTT. Its translation is CAWSVPGEAFF.

The chain links TRBV9 to TRBJ1-2; 11 positions agree with TRBD1. The junction had 7 bases not matched to a gene; V was cut back by 4 bases and J by 8 bases. Germline lookup yields CDR1 SGDLS and CDR2 YYNGEE. This CDR3 comprises 14 residues. In nucleotides, the CDR3 is TGTGCCAGCAGCCCCGGGACAGGGGGAAGCGGCTACACCTTC. Protein product: CASSPGTGGSGYTF.

The chain uses TRBV7-9 and TRBJ1-2; D is ambiguous. This CDR3 is built from 14 residues. V shed 1 base and J shed 6 bases, with 12 bases lying between them. Germline lookup yields CDR1 SEHNR and CDR2 FQNEAQ (reference sequence). The CDR3 bases are TGTGCCAGCAGCTTAGAGGAGGGATTGGATGGCTACACCTTC. Translated: CASSLEEGLDGYTF.

This clone was counted a few times. V is TRBV2 and J is TRBJ2-4; 7 nucleotides align to TRBD1. The trim removed 3 bases at V and 2 bases at J, leaving 4 bases unmatched. The CDR3 runs to 15 residues. Looked up from germline, CDR1 is SNHLY and CDR2 is FYNNEI. CDR3 sequence reads: CASSDVRGTKNIQYF. The CDR3 DNA is TGTGCCAGCAGTGACGTCAGGGGGACCAAAAACATTCAGTACTTC. Filled out from reference TRBV2 and TRBJ2-4, the complete variable domain reads EPEVTQTPSHQVTQMGQEVILRCVPISNHLYFYWYRQILGQKVEFLVSFYNNEISEKSEIFDDQFSVERPDGSNFTLKIRSTKLEDSAMYFCASSDVRGTKNIQYFGAGTRLSVL.

This chain uses TRBV19 with TRBJ2-7, with 10 bases that match TRBD1. The CDR3 length is 15 residues. Germline trimming cut 2 bases from V and 6 bases from J; bases unmatched to any gene: 7. Germline values: CDR1 LNHDA, CDR2 SQIVND (reference sequence). In DNA form, the CDR3 reads TGTGCCAGTAGTATAAACGCGGGACAGGGGTCCGAGCAGTACTTC. Protein: CASSINAGQGSEQYF.

The rearrangement joins TRBV11-2 to TRBJ1-1, with a possible D match to TRBD1 (5 bases). Trimming stripped 3 bases from V and 3 bases from J, with 17 bases between. This CDR3 is built from 16 residues. Looked up from germline, CDR1 is SGHAT and CDR2 is FQNNGV. This CDR3 reads CASSLMETVWYTEAFF. In DNA, the CDR3 is TGTGCCAGCAGCTTGATGGAGACAGTCTGGTACACTGAAGCTTTCTTT.

The chain employs TRBV5-6 and TRBJ2-7, with 9 bases that match TRBD1. CDR1 and CDR2 (germline): SGHDT, YYEEEE. CDR3 length: 13 amino acids. Trimming took 3 bases from V and 6 from J; bases not matched to a gene: 4. CDR3 nucleotide sequence: TGTGCCAGCAGCTGGGGGACAGGGAGCGAGCAGTACTTC. This codes for CASSWGTGSEQYF.

A note on this clone: The junction differs from germline at one of its ends, possibly a read error. The V gene is TRBV28, the J gene TRBJ1-6, with D uncertain. The CDR3 spans 16 residues. Per the germline V gene, CDR1 is MDHEN and CDR2 is SYDVKM. The CDR3 region has the DNA TGTGCCAGCAGTTTACTGAGGGATTCCTACAATTCACCCCTCCACTTT. Its translation: CASSLLRDSYNSPLHF.

This chain links TRBV5-1 with TRBJ2-7; 12 nucleotides agree with TRBD2. The CDR3 is 14 amino acids. The V segment lost 4 bases and the J segment 3 bases; nucleotides outside the gene matches: 2. Germline V gives CDR1 SGHRS, CDR2 YFSETQ. The CDR3 loop reads CASSVTSGGYEQYF. The CDR3 nucleotides read TGCGCCAGCAGCGTGACTAGCGGGGGCTACGAGCAGTACTTC.

The chain recombines TRBV5-1 with TRBJ2-5; TRBD1 matches at 8 bases. Trimming took 0 bases from V and 9 from J; bases not matched to a gene: 7. Germline V CDR1 and CDR2: SGHRS, YFSETQ. This CDR3 spans 14 amino acids. CDR3 bases: TGCGCCAGCAGCTTGGTCCCAGGGGGCGAGGCCCAGTACTTC. Amino acids: CASSLVPGGEAQYF.

In its sample, this clone was seen a few times. The chain employs TRBV10-3 and TRBJ1-5; D not resolved. The CDR3 runs to 13 residues. V lost 6 bases to trimming and J lost 4 bases, with 10 bases between them. Per germline, CDR1 ENHRY and CDR2 SYGVKD. Written as DNA, the CDR3 is TGTGCCATCAGCGCGGCGGGGAATCAGCCCCAGCATTTT. It encodes CAISAAGNQPQHF.

As regards this clone: Sequence at one end of the junction differs from germline and may be a read error. The rearrangement joins TRBV6-5 to TRBJ2-7; TRBD1 might be the D (6 bases). Germline V lookup: CDR1 MNHEY, CDR2 SVGAGI. The CDR3 runs to 12 residues. In nucleotides, the CDR3 is TGTGCCAGCAGTCCAACAGGGTACGGGCAGTACTTC. Translating gives CASSPTGYGQYF.

This chain connects TRBV5-1 to TRBJ1-1; D gene ambiguous. There are 15 residues in the CDR3. V was pared by 0 bases and J by 3 bases, with 12 bases between. Germline CDR1 SGHRS, CDR2 YFSETQ. CDR3 region: CASSLDTPRDTEAFF. CDR3 nucleotides: TGCGCCAGCAGCTTGGACACTCCCCGGGACACTGAAGCTTTCTTT.

The V and J genes are TRBV4-2 and TRBJ2-7, with 12 positions matching TRBD2. The CDR3 loop spans 17 amino acids. V was pared by 2 bases and J by 4 bases, with 9 bases of the junction left unmatched. CDR1 is LGHNA and CDR2 is YNFKEQ in the germline V gene. The chain's CDR3 is CASSQNVPSGGAYEQYF. The CDR3, as DNA: TGTGCCAGCAGCCAAAACGTACCTAGCGGGGGGGCGTACGAGCAGTACTTC.

CDR3: CASSHGTASQETQYF. CDR3 coding DNA: TGTGCCAGCAGCCATGGGACAGCTTCCCAAGAGACCCAGTACTTC. V and J are TRBV7-3 and TRBJ2-5; 7 positions match TRBD1. This CDR3 has 15 amino acids. The V and J ends lost 5 bases and 1 base, in that order; junction bases with no gene match: 7. CDR1 and CDR2 (germline): SGHTA, FQGTGA.

This clone was recorded a few times. The chain carries TRBV5-1 and TRBJ1-1; no reliable D call. Germline V CDR1 and CDR2: SGHRS, YFSETQ. Deletions cut 2 bases from V and 1 base from J, with 9 bases between. The CDR3 covers 14 residues. CDR3 nucleotides: TGCGCCAGCAGCTTTAGCCTGGAGAACACTGAAGCTTTCTTT. Its translation: CASSFSLENTEAFF.

This clone has just one count. The gene calls are TRBV21-1 and TRBJ1-2; the DNA was not compared with TRBD1, the D call given in the table. TRBV21-1 is described as a pseudogene. The CDR3 contains 15 residues. The CDR3 DNA follows: TGTGCCAGCAGCAAAGTTAGGGGTGTAGACTATGGCTACACCTTC. It is translated as CASSKVRGVDYGYTF.

The rearrangement uses TRBV5-4 and TRBJ2-1, with 7 bases identical to TRBD2. The CDR3 sequence is 15 residues long. V lost 4 bases, J lost 7 bases, and 11 bases stayed unmatched. Germline-derived CDR1 and CDR2 are SGHNT and YYREEE (reference sequence). The CDR3 protein is CASSPSASGKNEQFF. The CDR3 nucleotides are TGTGCCAGCAGCCCCTCTGCTAGCGGAAAGAATGAGCAGTTCTTC.

CDR3 in amino acids: CASSMVLGDRSYNEQFF. The CDR3 nucleotides are TGTGCCAGTAGTATGGTACTAGGGGACAGGAGCTACAATGAGCAGTTCTTC. The gene calls are TRBV19 and TRBJ2-1; 8 positions agree with TRBD1. The ends lost 3 bases at V and 3 bases at J; junction bases unmatched: 10. The germline gives CDR1 LNHDA, CDR2 SQIVND (reference sequence). The CDR3 contains 17 residues.

This chain links TRBV9 with TRBJ2-5; 8 nucleotides line up with TRBD2. V lost 4 bases, J lost 4 bases, and 6 bases stayed unmatched. Germline V gene data show CDR1 as SGDLS and CDR2 as YYNGEE. This CDR3 has 14 residues. The chain's CDR3 is CASSPGLASETQYF. Here the CDR3 DNA reads TGTGCCAGCAGCCCCGGACTAGCTTCAGAGACCCAGTACTTC.

The DNA of the CDR3 is TGTGCCAGCAGCTCCCTCACAGATACGCAGTATTTT. It specifies CASSSLTDTQYF. The chain links TRBV7-6 to TRBJ2-3, with D unclear. V dropped 4 bases and J dropped 2 bases, with 4 bases sitting between them. The CDR3 is 12 residues long. CDR1 is SGHVS, CDR2 FNYEAQ, per germline.

V and J are TRBV11-2 and TRBJ2-7; possibly TRBD2 for D (5 bases). CDR3 length: 13 amino acids. Trimming pared 4 bases from V and 3 bases from J, leaving 10 bases between. The germline V gene has CDR1 SGHAT and CDR2 FQNNGV. As DNA, the CDR3 is TGTGCCAGCAGCTGGACTGCAAACTACGAGCAGTACTTC. It translates to CASSWTANYEQYF.

The chain recombines TRBV5-1 with TRBJ2-7; D remains unclear. Germline assignment: CDR1 SGHRS and CDR2 YFSETQ. Trimming stripped 4 bases from V and 3 bases from J, with 14 bases between. This CDR3 has 14 residues. As DNA, the CDR3 is TGCGCCAGCAGCCCCGTATCGGTTCTCTACGAGCAGTACTTC. Protein product: CASSPVSVLYEQYF.

This clone was picked up a small number of times. The chain uses TRBV9 and TRBJ2-7, with 7 bases matching TRBD1. The CDR3 has 14 amino acids. J was trimmed by 5 bases and V by 3 bases; bases with no gene match: 8. The germline gives CDR1 SGDLS, CDR2 YYNGEE. CDR3 residues: CASSDETGSHEQYF. DNA for the CDR3: TGTGCCAGCAGCGACGAGACAGGGAGCCACGAGCAGTACTTC.

The chain is built from TRBV9 and TRBJ2-2; D is uncertain. The ends were cut back, 6 bases at V and 1 base at J, with 10 bases in the middle. CDR1 SGDLS and CDR2 YYNGEE come from the germline V gene. The CDR3 length is 14 residues. The CDR3, as DNA: TGTGCCAGCAACGTGCAGATGAACACCGGGGAGCTGTTTTTT. Translated: CASNVQMNTGELFF.

V usage is TRBV6-1 and J usage is TRBJ1-1, with D possibly being TRBD1 (5 bases). Trimming pared 7 bases from V and 0 bases from J, leaving 9 bases between. CDR1 is MNHNS, CDR2 SASEGT, per germline. The CDR3 consists of 13 residues. CDR3 nucleotides: TGTGCCAGCAAGAACAGGCTGAACACTGAAGCTTTCTTT. Residues: CASKNRLNTEAFF.

DNA for the CDR3: TGTGCCAGAAGCTTGGGCCAGGTGTACTACGAGCAGTACTTC. It translates to CARSLGQVYYEQYF. This sequence joins TRBV5-3 and TRBJ2-7; D unresolved. TRBV5-3 is given ORF status, its function remaining uncertain. This CDR3 is built from 14 residues. Trimming removed 0 bases at V and 3 bases at J, with 10 bases between.

This clone has just a few counts. For the CDR3, the DNA is TGCGCCAGCAGCCCCGCGTGGGGCGAGGACTACGAGCAGTACTTC. This codes for CASSPAWGEDYEQYF. The chain carries TRBV4-1 and TRBJ2-5; possibly TRBD1 for D (5 bases). Matching the DNA end better, TRBJ2-7 makes the J call doubtful. Germline V lookup: CDR1 MGHRA, CDR2 YSYEKL. The CDR3 covers 15 residues.

The rearrangement uses TRBV11-3 and TRBJ2-7, with D perhaps TRBD2 (6 bases). The CDR3 spans 14 residues. Germline CDR1 reads SGHNT; CDR2 reads YENEEA. V was shortened by 0 bases and J by 6 bases, with 12 bases between the two germline ends. DNA of the CDR3: TGTGCCAGCAGCTTAGACGGGGGACGTACCGAGCAGTACTTC. Its translation: CASSLDGGRTEQYF.